A single sample gave rise to the 12 T cell receptor beta chains below, sequenced in a study of blood T cell repertoires in COVID-19. Measured with immunoSEQ multiplex PCR; TCRdb has only the in-frame clones, and not every one. This sample carries about 150,000 clones, around 85% of them seen once, and the ten largest clones take approximately 4%. The sequenced sample was peripheral blood. The receptors shown here come from a woman in her seventies with acute or convalescent COVID-19.

CDR3 nucleotides: TGTGCCAGCAGGAAAGCGGGGACGACAGATACGCAGTATTTT. Protein sequence: CASRKAGTTDTQYF. J is TRBJ2-3 and V is TRBV6-5; 7 bases fit TRBD2. The CDR3 totals 14 residues. V lost 6 bases to trimming and J lost 3 bases; unmatched junction nucleotides: 6. Germline values: CDR1 MNHEY, CDR2 SVGAGI.

CDR3 protein: CASSPGRQGEKLFF. For the CDR3, the DNA is TGCGCCAGCAGCCCTGGTAGGCAGGGTGAAAAACTGTTTTTT. The rearrangement joins TRBV5-1 to TRBJ1-4, with D maybe TRBD1 (5 bases). Per germline, CDR1 SGHRS and CDR2 YFSETQ. V shed 4 bases and J shed 7 bases, with 14 bases lying between them. CDR3 length: 14 amino acids.

The chain recombines TRBV9 with TRBJ2-1; 9 bases match TRBD2. Looked up from germline, CDR1 is SGDLS and CDR2 is YYNGEE. The CDR3 consists of 16 residues. The trim removed 3 bases at V and 1 base at J, leaving 5 bases unmatched. The CDR3 sequence: CASSAIAGVSYNEQFF. In DNA form, the CDR3 reads TGTGCCAGCAGCGCAATAGCGGGAGTGTCCTACAATGAGCAGTTCTTC.

CDR3 in amino acids: CASSLDTGNTEAFF. The CDR3 bases are TGCGCCAGCAGCTTGGATACAGGGAACACTGAAGCTTTCTTT. The genes are TRBV5-1 and TRBJ1-1, with D perhaps TRBD1 (5 bases). Per germline, CDR1 SGHRS and CDR2 YFSETQ. Trimming removed 0 bases from V and 1 base from J, with 7 bases in between. This CDR3 contains 14 residues.

The chain links TRBV19 to TRBJ2-1; possible D gene TRBD2, 5 bases. Germline CDR1 and CDR2: LNHDA and SQIVND (reference sequence). The germline V and J ends were trimmed by 3 bases and 5 bases, with 14 bases remaining between them. This CDR3 is 15 amino acids long. CDR3 in amino acids: CASSILSANHNEQFF. The CDR3 nucleotides read TGTGCCAGTAGTATCCTTAGCGCGAACCACAATGAGCAGTTCTTC.

V usage is TRBV7-6 and J usage is TRBJ2-1; TRBD2 aligns across 11 bases. J lost 9 bases, V lost 1 base, and 8 bases had no gene match. Germline V gene sequence: CDR1 SGHVS, CDR2 FNYEAQ. The CDR3 is made up of 16 amino acids. CDR3 sequence reads: CASSLVFPSGGPEQFF. CDR3 nucleotide sequence: TGTGCCAGCAGCTTAGTATTCCCTAGCGGGGGGCCTGAGCAGTTCTTC.

The chain carries TRBV5-4 and TRBJ1-1; TRBD1 aligns across 9 bases. The V gene end was trimmed by 3 bases and the J gene end by 7 bases; junction bases not matched to a gene: 7. This CDR3 region has 14 residues. Germline values: CDR1 SGHNT, CDR2 YYREEE (reference sequence). The CDR3 here is CASSSPDRGGEAFF. The CDR3 DNA reads TGTGCCAGCAGCTCACCGGACAGGGGAGGTGAAGCTTTCTTT.

On this clone itself: Different DNA sequences within this sample yield the same CDR3. The rearrangement uses TRBV18 and TRBJ1-5, with 7 bases identical to TRBD1. In germline, CDR1 is KGHSH, CDR2 LQKENI. J was trimmed by 5 bases and V by 5 bases; bases with no gene match: 3. The CDR3 covers 13 residues. CDR3 amino acids: CASSGTADQPQHF. The CDR3 region has the DNA TGTGCCAGCTCAGGGACAGCCGATCAGCCCCAGCATTTT. The full variable domain, its missing parts supplied by reference TRBV18 and TRBJ1-5, is NAGVMQNPRHLVRRRGQEARLRCSPMKGHSHVYWYRQLPEEGLKFMVYLQKENIIDESGMPKERFSAEFPKEGPSILRIQQVVRGDSAAYFCASSGTADQPQHFGDGTRLSIL.

CDR3 sequence reads: CASSPDWRVEQFF. The CDR3 region has the DNA TGTGCCAGCAGTCCGGACTGGCGGGTTGAGCAGTTCTTC. The chain links TRBV5-8 to TRBJ2-1; D possibly corresponds to TRBD2 (5 bases). In germline, CDR1 is SGHTS, CDR2 YDEGEE. The CDR3 spans 13 residues. Trimming shortened V by 5 bases and J by 9 bases, and 15 bases separated the two germline ends.

This sequence joins TRBV4-3 and TRBJ1-6; D possibly corresponds to TRBD1 (6 bases). Germline CDR1 is LGHNA and CDR2 is YSLEER. The CDR3 runs 15 residues. The V gene lost 1 base and the J gene lost 4 bases, with 8 bases spanning the gap. The CDR3 nucleotides are TGCGCCAGCAGCCAAGCAGGACAGTATAATTCACCCCTCCACTTT. Translating gives CASSQAGQYNSPLHF.

The chain has TRBV11-3 and TRBJ2-3; D is unresolved. Trimming cost V 3 bases and J 6 bases, with 7 bases left between them. Germline V gene sequence: CDR1 SGHNT, CDR2 YENEEA. The CDR3 runs to 12 residues. The CDR3 spells CASSFGTDTQYF. The CDR3 coding sequence is TGTGCCAGCAGCTTCGGTACGGATACGCAGTATTTT.

CDR3 nucleotides: TGTGCCAGCAGCTTTAAAGGGGCGGGAAGCAATCAGCCCCAGCATTTT. Translation: CASSFKGAGSNQPQHF. The J gene is TRBJ1-5, the V gene TRBV5-6; D may be TRBD1 (5 bases). CDR1 is SGHDT and CDR2 is YYEEEE in the germline V gene. V lost 2 bases, J lost 1 base, and 13 bases lay in between. The CDR3 sequence is 16 residues long.